The T cell receptor beta chain under discussion was sequenced for a study of tumor-infiltrating lymphocytes in primary liver carcinoma. Across the study: Resection treated the patients' primary liver carcinoma.

As for this clonotype: Its antigen is as yet unknown. A much larger clone differs from this one at a single base, so this may be a read error.

The study's findings and limits: Bulk unsorted sampling precluded comparing CD4+ and CD8+ repertoires.

The CDR3 is 13 residues long. Researchers generated TCR beta cDNA from 500 ng of total RNA, relying on a constant-region primer. Researchers made the TCR beta libraries by running three nested multiplex PCR rounds with slightly modified ARM-PCR. Primers for the first two PCR rounds were TRBV1-TRBV30 forward primers and a C-beta reverse primer (approximately 10 cycles per round). TCRdb ran MiXCR on the multiplex PCR reads and lists one entry per CDR3 protein. The sample has almost 200,000 distinct CDR3 sequences; about 65% are singletons. Blood RNA came from unsorted whole blood; germline DNA was also extracted. Chronic HBV infection affected patients, none of whom had received treatment.

The sample comprised peripheral blood. The sequence was obtained from a woman aged 60-75 years with primary liver carcinoma and hepatitis B virus infection. This chain connects TRBV12-3 or TRBV12-4 to TRBJ2-2, with D possibly being TRBD1 or TRBD2 (5 bases each). The CDR3: CASSSTNTGDLFF. The CDR3 DNA is TGTGCCAGCAGTTCGACTAACACCGGGGACCTGTTTTTT.